The entry that follows covers one T cell receptor beta chain sequence. This CDR3 has 16 residues. V lost 5 bases, J lost 1 base, and 7 bases stayed unmatched. Looked up from germline, CDR1 is SQVTM and CDR2 is ANQGSEA. As processed by the authors: Cell counts per sample came from amplifying reference gene primers. Libraries were prepared by immunoSEQ multiplex PCR; TCRdb keeps only in-frame clonotypes and omits some of them. V and J calls and clone size are copied from that table; D and trimming were computed from the DNA. This repertoire shows under 200,000 clones, 90% found once; its top ten account for approximately 0.5%. The data originate from a study of blood T cell repertoires in COVID-19. Study summary: From the United States, Italy and Spain came samples of acute and convalescent COVID-19.

The sequencing sample was made of peripheral blood. The chain recombines TRBV29-1 with TRBJ2-7; 14 bases are shared with TRBD2. The TCR comes from a man aged 50-59 years with acute or convalescent COVID-19. The CDR3 region has the DNA TGCAGCGTTATGGGACTAGCGGGAGACTCGTCCTACGAGCAGTACTTC. Protein product: CSVMGLAGDSSYEQYF.